These T cell receptor beta chains were read from a single sample in a study of cytomegalovirus exposure and HLA in healthy donors. Sequencing used immunoSEQ multiplex PCR; TCRdb keeps in-frame clones, though not all of them. This table holds some 130,000 clones, about 66% found once. Sequencing input: PBMCs. These receptors all come from a human donor in good health. Both conserved end residues are part of each CDR3. The order of the fields is D gene, J gene, V gene, clone size, CDR3 protein, CDR3 DNA. D genes are given only for firm matches. The size of a clone is reported for some rows only, either as once, few or many, or as a class for expanded clones.

D: TRBD1
J: TRBJ2-7
V: TRBV9
size: NA
CDR3: CASSSHGTDSYEQYF
DNA: TGTGCCAGCAGCTCCCACGGGACAGACTCCTACGAGCAGTACTTC

D: NA
J: TRBJ2-3
V: TRBV5-1
size: NA
CDR3: CASSFGSDTDTQYF
DNA: TGCGCCAGCAGCTTTGGAAGCGACACAGATACGCAGTATTTT

D: NA
J: TRBJ1-5
V: TRBV19
size: NA
CDR3: CASRDARADQPQHF
DNA: TGTGCCAGTCGTGATGCGAGGGCGGATCAGCCCCAGCATTTT

D: TRBD2
J: TRBJ2-1
V: TRBV7-3
size: few
CDR3: CASSLLAGSYEQFF
DNA: TGTGCCAGCAGCTTACTAGCGGGAAGCTATGAGCAGTTCTTC

D: TRBD1
J: TRBJ2-7
V: TRBV28
size: NA
CDR3: CASRQGGNEQYF
DNA: TGTGCCAGTAGACAGGGTGGAAACGAGCAGTACTTC

D: NA
J: TRBJ1-2
V: TRBV11-2
size: NA
CDR3: CASSLGAETNYGYTF
DNA: TGTGCCAGCAGCTTAGGGGCCGAAACTAACTATGGCTACACCTTC

D: NA
J: TRBJ2-1
V: TRBV28
size: NA
CDR3: CASRPSAGAGGGEQFF
DNA: TGTGCCAGCAGGCCCTCGGCGGGAGCCGGAGGGGGTGAGCAGTTCTTC

D: TRBD2
J: TRBJ2-7
V: TRBV23-1
size: NA
CDR3: CASTRTRTYEQYF
DNA: TGCGCCAGCACCCGGACTAGGACCTACGAGCAGTACTTC

D: NA
J: TRBJ2-1
V: TRBV11-3
size: NA
CDR3: CASSRLGDEQFF
DNA: TGTGCCAGCAGCCGACTCGGGGATGAGCAGTTCTTC

D: NA
J: TRBJ2-7
V: TRBV6-5
size: NA
CDR3: CASSRTGYEQYF
DNA: TGTGCCAGCAGCCGCACAGGGTACGAGCAGTACTTC

D: NA
J: TRBJ2-3
V: TRBV12-2
size: NA
CDR3: CASRLGASGGTDTQYF
DNA: TGTGCAAGTCGCTTAGGCGCTAGCGGGGGCACAGATACGCAGTATTTT

D: TRBD1
J: TRBJ1-5
V: TRBV9
size: NA
CDR3: CASSVGTGGEVGQPQHF
DNA: TGTGCCAGCAGCGTTGGGACAGGGGGCGAGGTAGGTCAGCCCCAGCATTTT

D: NA
J: TRBJ1-2
V: TRBV28
size: NA
CDR3: CASSTAGQGYGYTF
DNA: TGTGCCAGCAGTACCGCCGGTCAGGGGTATGGCTACACCTTC

D: TRBD1
J: TRBJ2-6
V: TRBV7-9
size: NA
CDR3: CASSFPDRDRANVLTF
DNA: TGTGCCAGCAGCTTTCCGGACAGGGATAGGGCCAACGTCCTGACTTTC

D: NA
J: TRBJ2-1
V: TRBV13
size: NA
CDR3: CASSLAAGHSYNEQFF
DNA: TGTGCCAGCAGCTTAGCGGCTGGGCACTCCTACAATGAGCAGTTCTTC

D: TRBD2
J: TRBJ2-1
V: TRBV9
size: NA
CDR3: CASSGGSLEQFF
DNA: TGTGCCAGCAGCGGCGGGAGTCTTGAGCAGTTCTTC

D: TRBD1
J: TRBJ1-1
V: TRBV27
size: NA
CDR3: CASSPGTGWTNTEAFF
DNA: TGTGCCAGCAGTCCCGGGACAGGGTGGACGAACACTGAAGCTTTCTTT

D: TRBD2
J: TRBJ2-7
V: TRBV2
size: NA
CDR3: CASSEGGGREGYEQYF
DNA: TGTGCCAGCAGTGAAGGCGGGGGGCGGGAGGGGTACGAGCAGTACTTC

D: NA
J: TRBJ2-1
V: TRBV6-4
size: NA
CDR3: CASSDSGDKAYNEQFF
DNA: TGTGCCAGCAGTGACTCGGGGGACAAAGCCTACAATGAGCAGTTCTTC

D: NA
J: TRBJ1-5
V: TRBV6-1
size: NA
CDR3: CASSDGHFNQPQHF
DNA: TGTGCCAGCAGCGATGGACACTTCAATCAGCCCCAGCATTTT

D: NA
J: TRBJ2-7
V: TRBV11-3
size: NA
CDR3: CASSLLASSYEQYF
DNA: TGTGCCAGCAGCTTACTCGCTAGCTCCTACGAGCAGTACTTC

D: TRBD1
J: TRBJ1-4
V: TRBV6-6
size: NA
CDR3: CASSRQGDKLFF
DNA: TGTGCCAGCAGTCGACAGGGGGACAAACTGTTTTTT

D: NA
J: TRBJ2-1
V: TRBV7-9
size: few
CDR3: CASSFLSSGSYNEQFF
DNA: TGTGCCAGCAGCTTTCTATCCTCGGGCTCCTACAATGAGCAGTTCTTC

D: NA
J: TRBJ2-3
V: TRBV7-8
size: NA
CDR3: CASSLGGRGTDTQYF
DNA: TGTGCCAGCAGCTTAGGAGGGCGCGGCACAGATACGCAGTATTTT

D: NA
J: TRBJ2-7
V: TRBV6-6
size: NA
CDR3: CASSYSKRYEQYF
DNA: TGTGCCAGCAGTTACTCGAAGCGCTACGAGCAGTACTTC

D: NA
J: TRBJ1-3
V: TRBV5-1
size: NA
CDR3: CASSLRPGNTIYF
DNA: TGCGCCAGCAGCTTGCGTCCTGGAAACACCATATATTTT

D: TRBD1
J: TRBJ2-7
V: TRBV7-9
size: once
CDR3: CASSPPDRGYEQYF
DNA: TGTGCCAGCAGCCCGCCCGACAGGGGGTACGAGCAGTACTTC

D: NA
J: TRBJ2-7
V: TRBV29-1
size: NA
CDR3: CSVGWAPSYEQYF
DNA: TGCAGCGTTGGGTGGGCCCCTTCCTACGAGCAGTACTTC